The 5 T cell receptor beta chains reported below all come from one sample, sequenced in a study of cytomegalovirus exposure and HLA in healthy donors. The PCR ran on 60 Vbeta and 13 Jbeta primers. The protocol was immunoSEQ multiplex PCR, while the TCRdb copy is restricted to in-frame clones and leaves out a portion. This sample has about 120,000 clones, with roughly 80% found just once. The sample taken for sequencing was PBMCs. The receptors shown here come from a man aged 55 to 70 in good health and CMV-seropositive.

This clone was found a few times. The CDR3 nucleotides are TGTGCCAGCAGCCCGGGAACTCGATCTGAAGCTTTCTTT. This sequence encodes CASSPGTRSEAFF. The chain uses TRBV5-5 and TRBJ1-1, with D uncertain. CDR3 length: 13 residues. V lost 4 bases to trimming and J lost 6 bases, with 13 bases between them. CDR1 and CDR2 from the germline V gene are SGHKS and YYEKEE (reference sequence).

This clone was detected only a few times. This chain joins TRBV6-5 and TRBJ1-1; 7 positions match TRBD1. V lost 6 bases to trimming and J lost 5 bases; unmatched junction nucleotides: 6. Germline values: CDR1 MNHEY, CDR2 SVGAGI. CDR3 size: 13 residues. CDR3 sequence: CASSQRGQTEAFF. In nucleotides, the CDR3 is TGTGCCAGCAGCCAAAGGGGGCAGACTGAAGCTTTCTTT.

This clone has more than one count but fewer than ten. The chain recombines TRBV27 with TRBJ2-7, with D tentatively TRBD2 (6 bases). Trimming removed 5 bases at V and 2 bases at J, with 16 bases between. Germline V gene lookup returns CDR1 MNHEY and CDR2 SMNVEV (reference sequence). The CDR3 is 15 amino acids. The CDR3 region has the DNA TGTGCCAGCAGTCCTCGGGGGACCGTGACCTACGAGCAGTACTTC. Encoded protein: CASSPRGTVTYEQYF.

This clone is a singleton in its sample. V and J are TRBV27 and TRBJ2-7, with TRBD2 identical over 16 bases. This CDR3 comprises 18 residues. Germline loops: CDR1 MNHEY, CDR2 SMNVEV (reference sequence). V lost 0 bases, J lost 5 bases, and 7 bases stayed unmatched. The CDR3 protein is CASSLSGTSGRGSHEQYF. The CDR3 DNA follows: TGTGCCAGCAGTTTATCGGGGACTAGCGGGAGGGGATCCCACGAGCAGTACTTC.

The chain joins TRBV7-3 to TRBJ1-1, with 7 nucleotides matching TRBD1. V lost 0 bases, J lost 2 bases, and 3 bases stayed unmatched. Germline CDR1 is SGHTA and CDR2 is FQGTGA. The CDR3 loop spans 15 amino acids. CDR3 sequence: CASSLTWDSNTEAFF. The CDR3 coding sequence is TGTGCCAGCAGCTTAACCTGGGACAGCAACACTGAAGCTTTCTTT.